This T cell receptor (beta chain) came from a study of blood T cell repertoires in COVID-19. On the study more broadly: T cells, B-cell-depleted T cells, or PBMCs provided the cDNA or gDNA that served as material.

TCRdb's copy holds only in-frame clones and misses some; the assay was immunoSEQ multiplex PCR. The profile covers roughly 86,000 clones, with over 70% appearing a single time and nearly 9% taken by the ten largest. After removal of 3 bases from V and 0 bases from J, the junction contained 2 bases not matched to a gene. CDR1 is SGHRS and CDR2 is YFSETQ in the germline V gene. CDR3 size: 14 residues. This clone was seen a single time. The sequenced sample was peripheral blood. The TCR comes from a man between 50 and 59 years old who had recovered from COVID-19. The chain combines TRBV5-1 with TRBJ1-1; 7 bases line up with TRBD1. The CDR3 DNA is TGCGCCAGCAGCTCGGGACAGCTGAACACTGAAGCTTTCTTT. Protein product: CASSSGQLNTEAFF.